Listed here are 7 T cell receptor beta chains from one sample, sequenced in a study of early T cells in non-severe SARS-CoV-2 infection. TCRdb redid the calling of the 5' RACE reads with MiXCR, one entry per CDR3 protein. The table records about 83,000 distinct CDR3 sequences, about 12% of them present only once. The specimen was whole blood. The source of these receptors is an adult who was a healthcare worker with PCR-confirmed SARS-CoV-2 infection or an uninfected control (not recorded which).

This clonotype was counted only a few times. Here the CDR3 reads CASSPYLSTGELFF. In nucleotides, the CDR3 is TGTGCCAGCAGTCCCTACTTAAGCACCGGGGAGCTGTTTTTT. This chain joins TRBV12-3 or TRBV12-4 and TRBJ2-2; D remains ambiguous. V dropped 5 bases and J dropped 4 bases, with 11 bases sitting between them. This CDR3 has 14 amino acids.

This clonotype turned up a few times. The J gene is TRBJ1-1, the V gene TRBV3-1, with D perhaps TRBD1 (5 bases). This CDR3 has 14 amino acids. V lost 4 bases to trimming and J lost 0 bases, with 9 bases between them. Germline CDR1 LGHDT, CDR2 YNNKEL (reference sequence). CDR3 coding DNA: TGTGCCAGCAGCCGAGGACACCTGAACACTGAAGCTTTCTTT. It is translated as CASSRGHLNTEAFF.

The J gene is TRBJ2-3, the V gene TRBV29-1; the D gene is possibly TRBD2 (5 bases). With 4 bases removed from V and 0 bases from J, the gap between germline ends came to 11 bases. The CDR3 sequence is 14 residues long. CDR1 is SQVTM and CDR2 is ANQGSEA in the germline V gene. The CDR3 sequence is CSVGAGLSTDTQYF. DNA for the CDR3: TGCAGCGTTGGTGCGGGCCTAAGCACAGATACGCAGTATTTT.

In this sample, this clonotype turned up many times. J is TRBJ2-1 and V is TRBV6-2 or TRBV6-3; possibly TRBD1 or TRBD2 for D (5 bases each). Germline CDR1 MNHEY, CDR2 SVGEGT. The CDR3 runs 13 residues. Trimming stripped 5 bases from V and 8 bases from J, with 13 bases between. The CDR3 nucleotides are TGTGCCAGCAGTCCGGGTGGGGGATATGAGCAGTTCTTC. As protein: CASSPGGGYEQFF.

The V and J genes are TRBV6-1 and TRBJ2-7; D is possibly TRBD1 (6 bases). The CDR3 runs 14 residues. Germline V lookup: CDR1 MNHNS, CDR2 SASEGT. The V end lost 5 bases, the J end lost 2 bases, and 13 bases lay between the germline ends. The CDR3 sequence: CASSRPGATYEQYF. The CDR3 bases are TGTGCCAGCAGTCGGCCAGGGGCCACCTACGAGCAGTACTTC.

The chain carries TRBV18 and TRBJ1-5; 10 bases are a match to TRBD1. CDR1 is KGHSH, CDR2 LQKENI, per germline. V lost 3 bases to trimming and J lost 0 bases; unmatched junction nucleotides: 14. The CDR3 totals 20 residues. CDR3 region: CASSPLRAGQGSNSNQPQHF. The CDR3 DNA sequence: TGTGCCAGCTCACCGCTCAGAGCGGGACAGGGGTCGAATAGCAATCAGCCCCAGCATTTT.

The chain couples TRBV5-5 to TRBJ2-6; D is possibly TRBD1 or TRBD2 (5 bases each). CDR1 and CDR2 from the germline V gene are SGHKS and YYEKEE (reference sequence). V dropped 3 bases and J dropped 8 bases, with 12 bases sitting between them. The length of the CDR3 is 14 residues. The CDR3 spells CASSYVGVTNVLTF. In nucleotides, the CDR3 is TGTGCCAGCAGCTACGTGGGGGTGACCAACGTCCTGACTTTC.